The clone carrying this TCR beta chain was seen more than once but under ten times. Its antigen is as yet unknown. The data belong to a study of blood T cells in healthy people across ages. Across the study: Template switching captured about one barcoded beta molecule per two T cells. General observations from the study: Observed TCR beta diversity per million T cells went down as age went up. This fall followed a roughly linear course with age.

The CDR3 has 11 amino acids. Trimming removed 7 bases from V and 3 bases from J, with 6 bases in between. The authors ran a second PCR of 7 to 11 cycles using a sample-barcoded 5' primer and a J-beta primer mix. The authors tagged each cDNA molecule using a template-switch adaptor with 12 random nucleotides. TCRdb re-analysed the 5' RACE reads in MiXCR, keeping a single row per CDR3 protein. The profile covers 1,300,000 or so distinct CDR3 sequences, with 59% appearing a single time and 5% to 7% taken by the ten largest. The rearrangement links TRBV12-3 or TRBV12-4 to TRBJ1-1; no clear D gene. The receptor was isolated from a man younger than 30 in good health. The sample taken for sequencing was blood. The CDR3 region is CASKGDTEAFF. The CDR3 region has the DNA TGTGCCAGCAAGGGAGACACTGAAGCTTTCTTT.